Below, 13 T cell receptor beta chains from the same sample are listed, as sequenced in a study of technical replicates of blood from a handful of donors. Sequencing used immunoSEQ multiplex PCR; TCRdb keeps in-frame clones, though not all of them. This sample has about 100,000 clones; about 94% occur once, and the top ten carry 0.2% to 0.25%. Sequenced material: T cells isolated from PBMCs. All receptors derive from a human donor in good health.

The V and J genes are TRBV5-1 and TRBJ2-1, with D possibly matching TRBD2 (6 bases). The CDR3 is 14 residues long. Germline loops: CDR1 SGHRS, CDR2 YFSETQ. With 4 bases removed from V and 8 bases from J, the gap between germline ends came to 16 bases. The CDR3 loop is CASSPTDGLHEQFF. The CDR3 DNA follows: TGCGCCAGCAGCCCGACAGACGGACTACATGAGCAGTTCTTC.

The chain has TRBV19 and TRBJ1-1; 10 positions match TRBD1. CDR1 and CDR2 (germline): LNHDA, SQIVND (reference sequence). CDR3 length: 16 residues. Trimming cost V 3 bases and J 10 bases; bases outside gene matches: 14. CDR3 nucleotides: TGTGCCAGTAGTATCCTTCCCGGGACAGGGGTCCCCTTAGCTTTCTTT. Its protein is CASSILPGTGVPLAFF.

The V and J genes are TRBV28 and TRBJ2-7, with 8 bases identical to TRBD2. Germline CDR1 reads MDHEN; CDR2 reads SYDVKM. CDR3 length: 17 residues. After removal of 7 bases from V and 6 bases from J, the junction contained 20 bases not matched to a gene. The CDR3 region has the DNA TGTGCCAGCATCTCGGGCGGGAGGCTACCTGGTACCGCCGAGCAGTACTTC. It specifies CASISGGRLPGTAEQYF.

This chain links TRBV19 with TRBJ2-7; 8 nucleotides line up with TRBD1. Germline CDR1 and CDR2: LNHDA and SQIVND (reference sequence). Trimming at V came to 9 bases and at J to 2 bases, leaving 3 bases not matched to a gene. The CDR3 spans 12 residues. CDR3 region: CASGQGPYEQYF. CDR3 DNA: TGTGCCAGCGGACAGGGCCCCTACGAGCAGTACTTC.

The DNA of the CDR3 is TGCGCCAGCAGCTTAGACCCAGGGGCAACCCCCTACGAGCAGTACTTC. Its protein product is CASSLDPGATPYEQYF. The chain links TRBV5-1 to TRBJ2-7; D perhaps matches TRBD1 (6 bases). Per the germline V gene, CDR1 is SGHRS and CDR2 is YFSETQ. V lost 2 bases and J 2 bases, leaving 17 bases between the germline ends. The CDR3 is 16 amino acids. The entire variable domain, with the rest obtained from reference TRBV5-1 and TRBJ2-7, is as follows: KAGVTQTPRYLIKTRGQQVTLSCSPISGHRSVSWYQQTPGQGLQFLFEYFSETQRNKGNFPGRFSGRQFSNSRSEMNVSTLELGDSALYLCASSLDPGATPYEQYFGPGTRLTVT.

A single count supports this clone. This rearrangement joins TRBV18 to TRBJ2-2; the match to TRBD2 covers 8 bases. This CDR3 contains 17 residues. With 1 base clipped from V and 1 base from J, the junction kept 5 bases outside the gene matches. The V gene's germline CDR1 is KGHSH and CDR2 LQKENI. The CDR3 DNA follows: TGTGCCAGCTCACCACGGAGCGGGAGCGGGAACACCGGGGAGCTGTTTTTT. This codes for CASSPRSGSGNTGELFF.

In nucleotides, the CDR3 is TGTGCCATCAGTGAGAAACAGGGTTCAGATACGCAGTATTTT. Translating it yields CAISEKQGSDTQYF. This rearrangement joins TRBV10-3 to TRBJ2-3; TRBD1 is a possible D gene (6 bases). The CDR3 spans 14 residues. Trimming shortened V by 2 bases and J by 4 bases, and 10 bases separated the two germline ends. The germline gives CDR1 ENHRY, CDR2 SYGVKD.

This clone has a single count. The genes are TRBV7-8 and TRBJ2-5, with 8 bases that match TRBD2. CDR1 and CDR2 (germline): SGHVS, FQNEAQ. This CDR3 region has 15 residues. J lost 4 bases, V lost 1 base, and 5 bases had no gene match. The CDR3 nucleotides read TGTGCCAGCAGCTTAGTAGCGGGGACGACAGAGACCCAGTACTTC. Translating gives CASSLVAGTTETQYF.

CDR3 sequence (DNA): TGCGCCAGCAGCCACGGGACTACCGACCAAGAGACCCAGTACTTC. It codes for CASSHGTTDQETQYF. V gene TRBV4-1 combines with J gene TRBJ2-5; 7 bases align to TRBD2. Germline CDR1 and CDR2: MGHRA and YSYEKL. J gave up 0 bases and V 3 bases, and 4 bases lay outside the gene matches. The CDR3 totals 15 residues.

This clone appeared once. The gene calls are TRBV5-1 and TRBJ1-2; no definite D call. V lost 2 bases, J lost 7 bases, and 15 bases lay in between. The germline gives CDR1 SGHRS, CDR2 YFSETQ. CDR3 length: 14 residues. This CDR3 is CASSFTISDGGYTF. The CDR3 nucleotides read TGCGCCAGCAGCTTCACGATCTCAGATGGTGGCTACACCTTC.

The V and J genes are TRBV5-4 and TRBJ2-1; unclear D gene. Trimming shortened V by 3 bases and J by 6 bases, and 7 bases separated the two germline ends. This CDR3 contains 12 residues. The germline gives CDR1 SGHNT, CDR2 YYREEE (reference sequence). Here the CDR3 DNA reads TGTGCCAGCAGCTCCCGTCCCAATGAGCAGTTCTTC. It codes for CASSSRPNEQFF.

The chain employs TRBV7-9 and TRBJ1-1; the D gene is possibly TRBD1 (5 bases). The CDR3 loop spans 14 amino acids. Germline values: CDR1 SEHNR, CDR2 FQNEAQ (reference sequence). V was shortened by 5 bases and J by 1 base, with 11 bases between the two germline ends. Here the CDR3 DNA reads TGTGCCAGCAGCAGGGGTCGAGGGAACACTGAAGCTTTCTTT. Translation: CASSRGRGNTEAFF.

The V call is TRBV5-6, the J call TRBJ2-3, with 14 bases that match TRBD2. The CDR3 covers 16 residues. Germline V gene data show CDR1 as SGHDT and CDR2 as YYEEEE. The J segment lost 1 base and the V segment lost 4 bases, leaving 2 bases of the junction unmatched. The CDR3 nucleotides are TGTGCCAGCAGCAGGGGACTAGCGGGGGGCACAGATACGCAGTATTTT. As protein: CASSRGLAGGTDTQYF.